The subject of this entry is one T cell receptor (beta chain). No antigen is known for it. The source of the sample is a study of shared clonotypes between healthy human individuals. Study-level findings and limits: Clonotypes which were not shared had lower generation probabilities than clonotypes that all four donors shared.

CDR1 and CDR2 from the germline V gene are MDHEN and SYDVKM. Losses at the gene ends were 3 bases for V and 7 bases for J; bases not matched to a gene: 10. The CDR3 sequence is 16 residues long. Replicate sorted-subset PCRs were loaded with around 200 ng DNA, 29,000 or so T cell genomes. Using immunoSEQ multiplex PCR, the repertoire was profiled, and TCRdb retains in-frame clones only, with some absent. The sample holds roughly 1,600,000 clones; 98% to 99% are singletons and the top ten take around 0.38%. Subsets obtained from CD4+ cells comprised CD45RA+ naive and CD45RA-negative memory cells. The source of this sequence is a man aged 25 to 40 in good health. The chain employs TRBV28 and TRBJ2-7; TRBD2 aligns across 12 bases. The sample consisted of naive CD4+ T cells sorted from blood. Subset here: CD45RA+ positively selected. CDR3 protein: CASSFLLLAGGIEQYF. CDR3 DNA sequence: TGTGCCAGCAGTTTTCTTCTACTAGCGGGAGGCATAGAGCAGTACTTC.